This T cell receptor (beta chain) was identified during a study of immune evolution from preneoplasia to lung adenocarcinoma. Assay used: immunoSEQ multiplex PCR; TCRdb lists only in-frame clones, some missing. The sample consists of 14,000 or so clones, over 75% of them appearing once. Germline loops: CDR1 LGHNA, CDR2 YNFKEQ. This CDR3 has 16 amino acids. Trimming shortened V by 5 bases and J by 2 bases, and 19 bases separated the two germline ends. The chain employs TRBV4-2 and TRBJ2-7, with D perhaps matching TRBD2 (7 bases). The TCR sequence derives from an older donor with lung adenocarcinoma. The source material was FFPE lung adenocarcinoma in situ tissue. CDR3 coding DNA: TGTGCCAGCAGCTGGGGGGCGGGAGCGAGGACCTACGAGCAGTACTTC. Encoded protein: CASSWGAGARTYEQYF.